This entry is about one T cell receptor beta chain. Its specificity is not known. CDR3 length: 12 amino acids. V lost 4 bases to trimming and J lost 7 bases, with 10 bases between them. The V gene's germline CDR1 is SQVTM and CDR2 ANQGSEA. This entry comes from a study of cytomegalovirus exposure and HLA in healthy donors. General study findings and limits: The investigators catalogued under 200 TCR beta chains as cytomegalovirus-associated.

TCRdb's table, derived via immunoSEQ multiplex PCR, lists solely in-frame clones and lacks some. Of about 75,000 clones in the sample, about 82% are singletons; the top ten hold around 3%. This rearrangement joins TRBV29-1 to TRBJ2-2; possibly TRBD1 for D (5 bases). The receptor was isolated from a man aged 30 to 45 in good health and CMV-seronegative. Sample: PBMCs. The CDR3 region is CSVGQGFGELFF. Here the CDR3 DNA reads TGCAGCGTTGGCCAGGGTTTCGGGGAGCTGTTTTTT.